Following are 10 T cell receptor beta chains from one sample sequenced in a study of cytomegalovirus exposure and HLA in healthy donors. The study ran its PCR with 60 Vbeta and 13 Jbeta primers. The protocol was immunoSEQ multiplex PCR, while the TCRdb copy is restricted to in-frame clones and leaves out a portion. The sample has 150,000 to 200,000 clones, around four fifths seen once; the top ten hold under 2%. The sample taken for sequencing was PBMCs. The source is a woman between 18 and 30 years old in good health and CMV-seronegative.

This sequence joins TRBV5-1 and TRBJ1-6, with 11 bases aligning to TRBD1. Germline loops: CDR1 SGHRS, CDR2 YFSETQ. CDR3 length: 17 residues. V lost 4 bases and J lost 8; bases outside the gene matches: 11. CDR3 sequence (DNA): TGCGCCAGCAGCCGGACAGGGGGCGTATTCGGGGATTCACCCCTCCACTTT. It codes for CASSRTGGVFGDSPLHF.

Concerning this clone: The junction and the germline gene differ at one end; a read error may be behind it. The chain combines TRBV27 with TRBJ2-4; TRBD2 agrees at 12 bases. The CDR3 is 16 amino acids. The germline CDR1 and CDR2 sequences are MNHEY and SMNVEV (reference sequence). The CDR3 reads CASSAIGLAGGNSQYF. CDR3 DNA: TGTGCCAGCAGTGCCATTGGGCTAGCGGGGGGGAACAGTCAGTACTTC.

The chain links TRBV7-9 to TRBJ2-1; D gene unclear. This CDR3 is 13 amino acids long. Deletions cut 4 bases from V and 0 bases from J, with 4 bases between. CDR1 and CDR2 (germline): SEHNR, FQNEAQ (reference sequence). The DNA for the CDR3 is TGTGCCAGCAGCTCGGGCTCCTACAATGAGCAGTTCTTC. This translates into CASSSGSYNEQFF.

Only one count was recorded for this clone. V usage is TRBV18 and J usage is TRBJ2-5; 8 nucleotides match TRBD1. The CDR3 runs to 15 residues. Germline trimming cut 4 bases from V and 2 bases from J; bases unmatched to any gene: 6. Germline V gives CDR1 KGHSH, CDR2 LQKENI. Here the CDR3 DNA reads TGTGCCAGCTCACTCTCGACAGGGGCTCAAGAGACCCAGTACTTC. It yields the protein CASSLSTGAQETQYF.

The J gene is TRBJ1-3, the V gene TRBV7-9; a weak D match, TRBD1 (6 bases). The CDR3 is 16 amino acids. CDR1 is SEHNR and CDR2 is FQNEAQ in the germline V gene (reference sequence). With 5 bases removed from V and 0 bases from J, the gap between germline ends came to 14 bases. Written as DNA, the CDR3 is TGTGCCAGCAGCCCAAAGACAGGAATCTCTGGAAACACCATATATTTT. This sequence encodes CASSPKTGISGNTIYF. The full variable domain, completed using reference TRBV7-9 and TRBJ1-3, is DTGVSQNPRHKITKRGQNVTFRCDPISEHNRLYWYRQTLGQGPEFLTYFQNEAQLEKSRLLSDRFSAERPKGSFSTLEIQRTEQGDSAMYLCASSPKTGISGNTIYFGEGSWLTVV.

The chain is built from TRBV5-1 and TRBJ2-7; TRBD2 agrees at 12 bases. The V gene's germline CDR1 is SGHRS and CDR2 YFSETQ. V trimming: 4 bases; J trimming: 4 bases; junction bases outside the gene matches: 9. This CDR3 spans 16 amino acids. The CDR3 nucleotides are TGCGCCAGCAGCCTGCGACTAGCGGGGGAGCCGTACGAGCAGTACTTC. Its protein is CASSLRLAGEPYEQYF. Based on the CDR3 plus reference TRBV5-1 and TRBJ2-7, the full variable domain is KAGVTQTPRYLIKTRGQQVTLSCSPISGHRSVSWYQQTPGQGLQFLFEYFSETQRNKGNFPGRFSGRQFSNSRSEMNVSTLELGDSALYLCASSLRLAGEPYEQYFGPGTRLTVT.

The chain uses TRBV7-9 and TRBJ1-2; 9 positions match TRBD1. V lost 3 bases to trimming and J lost 5 bases; unmatched junction nucleotides: 13. Germline CDR1 reads SEHNR; CDR2 reads FQNEAQ (reference sequence). This CDR3 is built from 17 residues. CDR3 sequence: CASSFPQGASSPYGYTF. The CDR3 DNA follows: TGTGCCAGCAGCTTCCCACAGGGGGCTTCGTCACCGTATGGCTACACCTTC.

The gene calls are TRBV15 and TRBJ2-5; D unresolved. V shed 0 bases and J shed 5 bases, with 10 bases lying between them. Germline V gives CDR1 LNHNV, CDR2 YYDKDF (reference sequence). This CDR3 comprises 14 residues. CDR3 bases: TGTGCCACCAGCAGAGATGGAGCGCGGGAGACCCAGTACTTC. It translates to CATSRDGARETQYF.

This clone was found once. Here the CDR3 reads CASRHIAGGPNEQFF. The CDR3 DNA sequence: TGTGCCAGTAGACACATAGCGGGGGGGCCCAATGAGCAGTTCTTC. The chain recombines TRBV2 with TRBJ2-1; 11 bases fit TRBD2. Germline values: CDR1 SNHLY, CDR2 FYNNEI. The CDR3 sequence is 15 residues long. The V segment lost 9 bases and the J segment 6 bases; nucleotides outside the gene matches: 10.

V and J are TRBV30 and TRBJ1-1; D is possibly TRBD1 (5 bases). CDR1 is GTSNPN, CDR2 SVGIG, per germline (reference sequence). This CDR3 contains 13 residues. V lost 3 bases and J lost 0, with 8 bases in between. CDR3 protein: CAWSLGVNTEAFF. The DNA of the CDR3 is TGTGCCTGGAGCCTAGGGGTGAACACTGAAGCTTTCTTT.